A single sample is the source of the 9 T cell receptor beta chains below, sequenced in a study of blood T cell repertoires in COVID-19. The table came from immunoSEQ multiplex PCR; TCRdb's copy has only in-frame clones and leaves some out. The sample consists of about 97,000 clones, over 75% of them appearing once. Material: peripheral blood. These receptors were collected from a man aged 55-75 years with acute or convalescent COVID-19.

This chain connects TRBV7-9 to TRBJ2-2, with 14 bases fitting TRBD2. There are 19 residues in the CDR3. Germline CDR1 SEHNR, CDR2 FQNEAQ (reference sequence). After removal of 6 bases from V and 2 bases from J, the junction contained 11 bases not matched to a gene. CDR3 loop: CASSSRLAGGPGNTGELFF. CDR3 nucleotides: TGTGCCAGCAGTTCCCGACTAGCGGGAGGGCCGGGTAACACCGGGGAGCTGTTTTTT.

This chain joins TRBV9 and TRBJ2-3, with TRBD1 as a possible D gene (7 bases). CDR3 length: 16 amino acids. Germline-derived CDR1 and CDR2 are SGDLS and YYNGEE. V lost 5 bases to trimming and J lost 2 bases, with 18 bases between them. The CDR3 is CASRQGGGSTTDTQYF. CDR3 bases: TGTGCCAGCAGGCAGGGGGGAGGTTCTACCACAGATACGCAGTATTTT.

The V call is TRBV4-1, the J call TRBJ2-3; 9 bases map to TRBD1. Germline values: CDR1 MGHRA, CDR2 YSYEKL. The CDR3 totals 17 residues. V was clipped by 2 bases and J by 2 bases; unmatched bases: 8. CDR3 loop: CASSQRDDRGVTDTQYF. In DNA, the CDR3 is TGCGCCAGCAGCCAAAGAGACGACAGGGGGGTCACAGATACGCAGTATTTT.

This chain uses TRBV7-9 with TRBJ1-3; no clear D. Trimming shortened V by 4 bases and J by 3 bases, and 7 bases separated the two germline ends. CDR3 length: 13 amino acids. CDR1 and CDR2 from the germline V gene are SEHNR and FQNEAQ (reference sequence). CDR3 in amino acids: CASSSGGGNTIYF. The CDR3 DNA reads TGTGCCAGCAGCTCAGGAGGTGGAAACACCATATATTTT.

The J gene is TRBJ2-3, the V gene TRBV19, with 12 positions matching TRBD2. After removal of 5 bases from V and 1 base from J, the junction contained 4 bases not matched to a gene. CDR1 and CDR2 (germline): LNHDA, SQIVND (reference sequence). The CDR3 has 16 residues. Here the CDR3 DNA reads TGTGCCAGTAGTCTGACTAGCGGGAGTGGCACAGATACGCAGTATTTT. Its translation: CASSLTSGSGTDTQYF.

This clone was seen more than once but under ten times. DNA for the CDR3: TGTGCCATCAGTGAGTCTTTAAAAGCTTTCTTT. Residues: CAISESLKAFF. The chain has TRBV10-3 and TRBJ1-1; D gene ambiguous. Looked up from germline, CDR1 is ENHRY and CDR2 is SYGVKD. The CDR3 contains 11 residues. V was clipped by 0 bases and J by 9 bases, with 5 bases between them.

CDR3 sequence reads: CASSADRGSSPLHF. CDR3 DNA: TGTGCCAGCAGCGCGGACAGGGGGTCGTCACCCCTCCACTTT. V and J are TRBV11-2 and TRBJ1-6, with 10 bases identical to TRBD1. The CDR3 has 14 amino acids. Germline V gene sequence: CDR1 SGHAT, CDR2 FQNNGV. J was trimmed by 10 bases and V by 5 bases; bases with no gene match: 5.

This clone turned up a few times. The chain is built from TRBV19 and TRBJ2-3; 7 bases match TRBD2. Losses at the gene ends were 5 bases for V and 2 bases for J; bases not matched to a gene: 10. This CDR3 is built from 16 residues. Germline assignment: CDR1 LNHDA and CDR2 SQIVND (reference sequence). The CDR3 here is CASSPARTSVTDTQYF. The CDR3 region has the DNA TGTGCCAGTAGTCCAGCTCGGACTAGTGTCACAGATACGCAGTATTTT.

This rearrangement joins TRBV30 to TRBJ1-2; D remains unclear. The ends were cut back, 0 bases at V and 0 bases at J, with 11 bases in the middle. The CDR3 totals 15 residues. In germline, CDR1 is GTSNPN, CDR2 SVGIG (reference sequence). The CDR3 reads CAWSVSGRANYGYTF. The DNA for the CDR3 is TGTGCCTGGAGTGTTTCGGGGAGGGCTAACTATGGCTACACCTTC.